Listed below are T cell receptor beta chains from one sample, sequenced in a study of cytomegalovirus exposure and HLA in healthy donors. The table came from immunoSEQ multiplex PCR; TCRdb's copy has only in-frame clones and leaves some out. In the table there are 200,000 or so clones, 75% to 90% of which are singletons. Sequenced input: PBMCs. All receptors come from a woman in her late teens or twenties in good health and CMV-seronegative. CDR3s include the opening cysteine and the closing phenylalanine or tryptophan. The order of the fields is D gene, V gene, J gene, clone size, CDR3 DNA, CDR3 protein. D genes are given only for firm matches. The size entry is marked missing in some rows and otherwise reads once, few, many or a size class.

>.|TRBV5-1|TRBJ1-1|once
TGCGCCAGCAGCGAACAGGGTCATGCCACTGAAGCTTTCTTT
CASSEQGHATEAFF
>.|TRBV18|TRBJ2-1|.
TGTGCCAGCTCCTCGGGGAACTCCTACAATGAGCAGTTCTTC
CASSSGNSYNEQFF
>.|TRBV29-1|TRBJ1-3|.
TGCAGCGCCGAGATGGGGCTTAACTCTGGAAACACCATATATTTT
CSAEMGLNSGNTIYF
>TRBD2|TRBV28|TRBJ2-7|.
TGTGCCAGCAGTCCCTCGCAGGCTAGCGGAATGAGCTCCTACGAGCAGTACTTC
CASSPSQASGMSSYEQYF
>.|TRBV29-1|TRBJ1-2|few
TGCAGCGTTGAGGGGGGAAAGACGGCGATCTATGGCTACACCTTC
CSVEGGKTAIYGYTF
>TRBD1|TRBV11-2|TRBJ1-2|.
TGTGCCAGCAGCCCCCCGGGACAGGGTTTCGGCTACACCTTC
CASSPPGQGFGYTF
>.|TRBV2|TRBJ1-1|.
TGTGCCAGCAGTGGAGGGTTGAACACTGAAGCTTTCTTT
CASSGGLNTEAFF
>.|TRBV5-1|TRBJ1-1|.
TGCGCCAGCAGCTTGGCCCGCAGTTCCCACACTGAAGCTTTCTTT
CASSLARSSHTEAFF
>.|TRBV5-6|TRBJ2-1|.
TGTGCCAGCAGCTTGGGGACCCTACAGCGGAGCTCCTACAATGAGCAGTTCTTC
CASSLGTLQRSSYNEQFF
>.|TRBV28|TRBJ1-3|.
TGTGCCAGCAGTTTATTGTACAGCTCTGGAAACACCATATATTTT
CASSLLYSSGNTIYF
>.|TRBV4-1|TRBJ2-5|.
TGCGCCAGCAGCCAAGAGCTTTCCAGGCGAGAGACCCAGTACTTC
CASSQELSRRETQYF
>.|TRBV6-1|TRBJ2-7|.
TGTGCCACCCGGCAGGCCTACGAGCAGTACTTC
CATRQAYEQYF
>TRBD1|TRBV27|TRBJ2-6|.
TGTGCCAGCAGCGCCGGGACAGGGGGCTCTGGGGCCAACGTCCTGACTTTC
CASSAGTGGSGANVLTF
>TRBD1|TRBV14|TRBJ2-7|.
TGTGCCAGCAGCTCGTGGACAGGGATGTACGAGCAGTACTTC
CASSSWTGMYEQYF
>.|TRBV5-1|TRBJ1-1|.
TGCGCCAGCACTCCCGGAGGGGTTTGGGGCACTGAAGCTTTCTTT
CASTPGGVWGTEAFF
>.|TRBV29-1|TRBJ2-7|.
TGCAGCGTTGAAAGGGGAGGCGACGAGCAGTACTTC
CSVERGGDEQYF
>TRBD2|TRBV7-6|TRBJ2-5|.
TGTGCCAGCAGCTTAGCGAGCCGACTAGCGGGACAAGAGACCCAGTACTTC
CASSLASRLAGQETQYF
>TRBD1|TRBV7-9|TRBJ2-7|.
TGTGCCAGCAGCTGGGATCGACAGGGCGACGAGCAGTACTTC
CASSWDRQGDEQYF
>.|TRBV5-1|TRBJ2-3|few
TGCGCCAGCAGCTCCGGGCTAGCTTTGGATACGCAGTATTTT
CASSSGLALDTQYF
>.|TRBV19|TRBJ1-6|few
TGTGCCAGTAGTATAAGGGGCAGGGTCAATTCACCCCTCCACTTT
CASSIRGRVNSPLHF
>.|TRBV27|TRBJ1-1|.
TGTGCCAGCAAGGGACACTCGAACACTGAAGCTTTCTTT
CASKGHSNTEAFF
>.|TRBV30|TRBJ2-7|.
TGTGCCTGGAGTGTAACAGCTGAAAGTCTCGAGCAGTACTTC
CAWSVTAESLEQYF
>.|TRBV7-2|TRBJ1-5|.
TGTGCCAGCAGCACCCAGGGGACTCAGCCCCAGCATTTT
CASSTQGTQPQHF
>.|TRBV5-1|TRBJ1-4|.
TGCGCCAGCAGCTCCAGCGTAAATGAAAAACTGTTTTTT
CASSSSVNEKLFF
>TRBD2|TRBV10-3|TRBJ2-1|.
TGTGCCATCAGAGGACTAGCGTTCTATGAGCAGTTCTTC
CAIRGLAFYEQFF
>TRBD2|TRBV28|TRBJ2-1|.
TGTGCCACCGGGCGGGAGGGCCTCAATGAGCAGTTCTTC
CATGREGLNEQFF
>TRBD2|TRBV27|TRBJ2-1|.
TGTGCCAGCAGTGCGAGCGGGGGGTACAATGAGCAGTTCTTC
CASSASGGYNEQFF
>.|TRBV7-6|TRBJ2-1|.
TGTGCCAGCAGCCCGGGGACATCTGGTGAGCAGTTCTTC
CASSPGTSGEQFF
>TRBD1|TRBV29-1|TRBJ2-1|.
TGCAGCGTTGAAGGACAGGGGGCGGGTGGGCAGTTCTTC
CSVEGQGAGGQFF
>TRBD1|TRBV2|TRBJ2-3|few
TGTGCCAGTTGCCGGGACAGGGGTCCCACAGATACGCAGTATTTT
CASCRDRGPTDTQYF
>.|TRBV6-4|TRBJ2-3|once
TGTGCCAGCAGTGACGGCGGGGGCGCTTCCACAGATACGCAGTATTTT
CASSDGGGASTDTQYF
>TRBD2|TRBV11-2|TRBJ2-1|.
TGTGCCAGCAGCTCTGGACTAGCGGGGGGTTATGAGCAGTTCTTC
CASSSGLAGGYEQFF
>.|TRBV28|TRBJ1-6|few
TGTGCCAGCCTCGCTAATTCAAATCATTCACCCCTCCACTTT
CASLANSNHSPLHF
>.|TRBV28|TRBJ1-1|.
TGTGCCAGCAGTCTCCTGGACAGCATGAACACTGAAGCTTTCTTT
CASSLLDSMNTEAFF
>.|TRBV6-1|TRBJ2-5|few
TGTGCCAGCAACAGTGTTAGCGCGCAGAGGACCCAGTACTTC
CASNSVSAQRTQYF
>.|TRBV18|TRBJ2-7|.
TGTGCCAGCTCGCCCATTTCAGGGTTTCGCGAGCAGTACTTC
CASSPISGFREQYF
>TRBD2|TRBV5-1|TRBJ2-5|.
TGCGCCAGCAGCCCTCCCAGACTAGCGGGGGGGCAAGAGACCCAGTACTTC
CASSPPRLAGGQETQYF
>.|TRBV2|TRBJ2-5|once
TGTGCCAGCACCCAAGGGGGGGGCGGTGGACGGGAGACCCAGTACTTC
CASTQGGGGGRETQYF
>TRBD2|TRBV6-1|TRBJ2-3|once
TGTGCCAGCAGGGAGCTAGCGGTTAGCACAGATACGCAGTATTTT
CASRELAVSTDTQYF
>.|TRBV5-1|TRBJ1-5|.
TGCGCCAGCAGCTTTAACTCGGGTAATCAGCCCCAGCATTTT
CASSFNSGNQPQHF
>TRBD1|TRBV19|TRBJ1-2|few
TGTGCCAGTAAACCGGGACAGGGGGTTTCCTATGGCTACACCTTC
CASKPGQGVSYGYTF
>TRBD2|TRBV18|TRBJ2-1|.
TGTGCCAGCTCACTAGCGGGAGTGGGGATGCCCGAGCAGTTCTTC
CASSLAGVGMPEQFF
>.|TRBV7-8|TRBJ2-7|.
TGTGCCAGCAGCTTAGTTGTGGGGGCCGGATTCTCCTACGAGCAGTACTTC
CASSLVVGAGFSYEQYF
>.|TRBV18|TRBJ1-5|.
TGTGCCAGCTCGCCCCGGGGGGGATTAGAACAGCCCCAGCATTTT
CASSPRGGLEQPQHF
>TRBD1|TRBV28|TRBJ1-2|.
TGTGCCAGCAGAAGGGACAGGGGGCCTAACTATGGCTACACCTTC
CASRRDRGPNYGYTF
>TRBD2|TRBV6-1|TRBJ2-5|.
TGTGCCAGCAGTGAAGTCCGACTAGCGGGAGGGGAGACCCAGTACTTC
CASSEVRLAGGETQYF
>TRBD2|TRBV27|TRBJ2-4|.
TGTGCCAGCAGGTTAGCGGGATTCGGGAAAAACATTCAGTACTTC
CASRLAGFGKNIQYF
>.|TRBV7-2|TRBJ1-2|.
TGTGCCAGCACCACGCGGGAGAGGGATGGAGGCTACACCTTC
CASTTRERDGGYTF
>.|TRBV30|TRBJ1-5|.
TGTGCCTGGAGTTCCCCGCCCGTCGGGAATCAGCCCCAGCATTTT
CAWSSPPVGNQPQHF
>TRBD2|TRBV7-3|TRBJ2-3|once
TGTGCCAGCAGCTTAAATCCTAGCGGGAGTGCAGATACGCAGTATTTT
CASSLNPSGSADTQYF
>TRBD2|TRBV6-5|TRBJ2-3|.
TGTGCCAGCAGTTACACTAGCGGCAGCACAGATACGCAGTATTTT
CASSYTSGSTDTQYF
>TRBD2|TRBV6-1|TRBJ2-7|.
TGTGCCAGCAGTGCACGGACTAGCGGGATTAGCTCCTACGAGCAGTACTTC
CASSARTSGISSYEQYF